These T cell receptor beta chains were read from a single sample in a study of PD-L1 blockade in urothelial cancer. Sequenced by immunoSEQ multiplex PCR; TCRdb stores in-frame clones only, minus some. This table holds 25,000 to 30,000 clones, 70% to 90% found once. The input for sequencing was PBMCs, taken around atezolizumab (anti-PD-L1) treatment. These receptors originate from a man aged 45-65 years with urothelial cancer. Both conserved end residues are trimmed from each CDR3. Not every row has a clone size; where given, it reads once, few, many or a size class.

j_call,clone_size,v_call,cdr3_aa
TRBJ2-1,.,TRBV2,ASSEWATSSYNEQF
TRBJ2-1,.,TRBV29-1,SVDWTRKYNEQF
TRBJ2-7,few,TRBV6-1,ASSDGGGYEQY
TRBJ1-5,.,TRBV6-5,ASRSADRVNQPQH
TRBJ2-1,few,TRBV5-1,ASSLGLAEPYNEQF
TRBJ1-5,.,TRBV27,ASRGQGISNQPQH
TRBJ1-1,.,TRBV29-1,SVERGGDTEAF
TRBJ1-6,few,TRBV4-2,ASSQEKRGRDSPLH
TRBJ2-7,.,TRBV7-8,ASSLGTSLSSYEQY
TRBJ2-3,.,TRBV9,ASSTRTSGPSTDTQY
TRBJ2-2,once,TRBV2,ASSASGGFTGELF
TRBJ2-7,.,TRBV11-2,ASSLVLAASYEQY